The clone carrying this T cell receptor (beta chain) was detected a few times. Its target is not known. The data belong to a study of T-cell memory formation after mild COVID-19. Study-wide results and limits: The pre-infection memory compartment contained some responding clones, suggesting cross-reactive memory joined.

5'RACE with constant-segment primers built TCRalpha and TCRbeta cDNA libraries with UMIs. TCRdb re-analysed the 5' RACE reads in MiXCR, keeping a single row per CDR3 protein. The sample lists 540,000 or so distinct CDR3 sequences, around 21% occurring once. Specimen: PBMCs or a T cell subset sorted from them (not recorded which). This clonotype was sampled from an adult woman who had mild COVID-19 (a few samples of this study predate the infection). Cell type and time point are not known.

CDR3 protein: CSAASGPYNEQFF. CDR3 nucleotides: TGCAGTGCGGCCAGCGGGCCGTACAATGAGCAGTTCTTC. The chain joins TRBV20-1 to TRBJ2-1; a weak D match, TRBD2 (6 bases). The germline V gene has CDR1 DFQATT and CDR2 SNEGSKA (reference sequence). Trimming left V 6 bases short and J 4 bases short, with 13 bases between. The CDR3 consists of 13 residues.